The clone carrying this T cell receptor beta chain has just a few counts. The antigen remains unidentified. The treatment is: approximately 11-day PBMC culture with coronavirus spike peptide pools or control peptides (ViraFEST assay). Positive PCR tests were logged from March through December 2020, ahead of US Alpha, Beta and Delta variants. The data are from a study of vaccination and CD4 T cells after COVID-19. Study conclusions and caveats: Median roughly 90% of reactive clones detected in convalescent patients emerged only post-vaccination.

The CDR3 covers 15 residues. V lost 1 base and J lost 6, with 13 bases in between. Germline CDR1 SNHLY, CDR2 FYNNEI. Sequence data for DNA of cultured CD4+ T cells were generated by the Oncomine TCR Beta short-read assay. MiXCR, applied by TCRdb to the PCR reads, yields one record per CDR3 protein. The sample carries 8,500 to 9,000 distinct CDR3 sequences, nearly 50% recorded once. The chain uses TRBV2 and TRBJ1-5; TRBD1 is a possible D gene (5 bases). Sequenced sample: CD4+ T cells from blood, cultured in vitro. This clonotype was sampled from a human donor who had recovered from COVID-19. The DNA of the CDR3 is TGTGCCAGCAGTGAAGGGGGGGGTAGCGGTCAGCCCCAGCATTTT. Protein product: CASSEGGGSGQPQHF. The full variable domain, with the rest looked up from reference TRBV2 and TRBJ1-5, is EPEVTQTPSHQVTQMGQEVILRCVPISNHLYFYWYRQILGQKVEFLVSFYNNEISEKSEIFDDQFSVERPDGSNFTLKIRSTKLEDSAMYFCASSEGGGSGQPQHFGDGTRLSIL.